This TCR beta chain was obtained from a study of T cells expressing NK-cell markers. Study summary: Most of the eight sequenced donors tested HCMV-seropositive; one tested seronegative.

Study outcomes and limitations: The study left the HCMV specificity of expanded NKG2C+ T cell clones unresolved. About 1.0-7.0% of CD8+ T cells in more than 5 donors belonged to dominant NKG2C+ clonotypes.

Reanalyzing the 5' RACE reads, TCRdb keeps one entry per CDR3 protein, without DNA. This repertoire comprises 500,000 to 700,000 distinct CDR3 sequences; its ten largest clones make up approximately 3.6%. With regard to this clonotype: The target antigen is unknown.

The source material was blood T cells: a sorted CD56 or NKG2C T cell subset, CD4+ or CD8+ T cells, or bulk PBMC T cells (not recorded which). The sequence was obtained from a young man in good health.

The CDR3 protein is CASSPGLNSYEQYF. The chain joins TRBV28 to TRBJ2-7; checking the TCRdb D call of TRBD2 is not possible without DNA. The CDR3 totals 14 residues. Germline assignment: CDR1 MDHEN and CDR2 SYDVKM.